The clone carrying this T cell receptor beta chain occurred many times. Its antigen is still unknown. Unsorted libraries were derived from 2 million PBMCs stored at -80 C. The cDNA came from 5'RACE with 10-nucleotide random UMIs. A single record per CDR3 protein comes from TCRdb applying MiXCR to the 5' RACE reads. In the table there are some 53,000 distinct CDR3 sequences, around a sixth of which are singletons. This specimen comes from a study of neurological immune-mediated disorders. Study-wide results and caveats: While HTLV-1-associated myelopathy showed the greatest TCR clonal expansion, multiple sclerosis showed the least, falling below healthy controls.

The germline V gene has CDR1 LGHDT and CDR2 YNNKEL (reference sequence). This CDR3 is built from 16 residues. Trimming removed 1 base at V and 5 bases at J, with 14 bases between. The clonotype originates from a man aged 55 to 70 in good health. Sequencing was carried out using PBMCs. V and J are TRBV3-1 and TRBJ2-2; D may be TRBD2 (6 bases). The CDR3 coding sequence is TGTGCCAGCAGCCAAGGACGGCTAGCGTTGACCGGGGAGCTGTTTTTT. Translating it yields CASSQGRLALTGELFF.